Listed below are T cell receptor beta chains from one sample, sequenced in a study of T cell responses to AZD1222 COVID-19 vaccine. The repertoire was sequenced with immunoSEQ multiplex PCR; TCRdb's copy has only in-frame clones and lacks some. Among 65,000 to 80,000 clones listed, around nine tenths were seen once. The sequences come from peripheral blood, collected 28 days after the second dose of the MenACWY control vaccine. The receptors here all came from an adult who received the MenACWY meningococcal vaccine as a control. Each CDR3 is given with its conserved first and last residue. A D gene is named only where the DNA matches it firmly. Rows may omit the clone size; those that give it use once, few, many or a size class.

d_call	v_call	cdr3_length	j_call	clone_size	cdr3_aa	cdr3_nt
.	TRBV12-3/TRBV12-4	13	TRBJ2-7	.	CASSSDRSYEQYF	TGTGCCAGCAGCTCGGACCGCTCCTACGAGCAGTACTTC
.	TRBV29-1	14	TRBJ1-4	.	CSVPGGQTNEKLFF	TGCAGCGTCCCTGGGGGGCAGACTAATGAAAAACTGTTTTTT
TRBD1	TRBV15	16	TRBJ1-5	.	CATSISRQGIGQPQHF	TGTGCCACCAGCATTTCCAGACAGGGTATAGGGCAGCCCCAGCATTTT
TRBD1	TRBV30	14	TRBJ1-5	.	CAWSGSQGGQPQHF	TGTGCCTGGAGTGGTTCGCAGGGGGGCCAGCCCCAGCATTTT
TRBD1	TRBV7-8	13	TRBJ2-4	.	CASSRQGKNIQYF	TGTGCCAGCAGCCGACAGGGCAAAAACATTCAGTACTTC
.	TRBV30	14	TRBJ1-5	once	CAWSVETGNQPQHF	TGTGCCTGGAGTGTGGAGACAGGTAATCAGCCCCAGCATTTT
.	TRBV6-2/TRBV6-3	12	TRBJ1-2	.	CASSLDGYGYTF	TGTGCCAGCAGTTTGGACGGCTATGGCTACACCTTC
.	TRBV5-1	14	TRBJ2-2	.	CASSLVDGPGELFF	TGCGCCAGCAGCTTGGTCGATGGGCCCGGGGAGCTGTTTTTT
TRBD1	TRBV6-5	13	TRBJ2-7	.	CASSRDRTDEQYF	TGTGCCAGCAGTCGGGACAGGACTGACGAGCAGTACTTC
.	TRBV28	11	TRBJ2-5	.	CAIFGEETQYF	TGTGCCATTTTCGGGGAAGAGACCCAGTACTTC
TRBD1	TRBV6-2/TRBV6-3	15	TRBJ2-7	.	CASSYAQYRGYEQYF	TGTGCCAGCAGTTACGCCCAGTACAGGGGTTACGAGCAGTACTTC
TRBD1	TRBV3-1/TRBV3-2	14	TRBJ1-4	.	CASRPGTAPEKLFF	TGTGCCAGCAGGCCCGGGACAGCTCCGGAAAAACTGTTTTTT
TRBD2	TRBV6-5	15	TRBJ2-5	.	CASTSTSGAQETQYF	TGTGCCAGCACCTCGACTAGCGGGGCCCAAGAGACCCAGTACTTC
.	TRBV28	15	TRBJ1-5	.	CASNKAGRSNQPQHF	TGTGCCAGCAATAAGGCAGGTCGGAGCAATCAGCCCCAGCATTTT
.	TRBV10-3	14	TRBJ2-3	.	CATTEGVLRDTQYF	TGTGCGACCACCGAGGGGGTTCTTAGAGATACGCAGTATTTT
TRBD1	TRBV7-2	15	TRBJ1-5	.	CASSLGGTVNQPQHF	TGTGCCAGCAGCTTAGGGGGGACAGTGAATCAGCCCCAGCATTTT
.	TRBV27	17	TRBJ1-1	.	CASSFDGGSIMNTEAFF	TGTGCCAGCAGTTTTGATGGGGGCAGTATTATGAACACTGAAGCTTTCTTT